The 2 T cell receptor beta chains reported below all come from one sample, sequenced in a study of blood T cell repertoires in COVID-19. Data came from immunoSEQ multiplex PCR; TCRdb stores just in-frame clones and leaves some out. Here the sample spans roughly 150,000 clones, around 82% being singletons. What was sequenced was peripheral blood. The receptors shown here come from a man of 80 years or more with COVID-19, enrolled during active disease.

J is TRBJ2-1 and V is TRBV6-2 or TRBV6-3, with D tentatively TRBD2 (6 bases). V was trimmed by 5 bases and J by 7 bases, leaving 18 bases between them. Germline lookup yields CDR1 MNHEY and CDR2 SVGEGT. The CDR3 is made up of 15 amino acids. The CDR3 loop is CASSHRVGAGNEQFF. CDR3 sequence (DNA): TGTGCCAGCAGTCACCGGGTTGGGGCGGGGAATGAGCAGTTCTTC.

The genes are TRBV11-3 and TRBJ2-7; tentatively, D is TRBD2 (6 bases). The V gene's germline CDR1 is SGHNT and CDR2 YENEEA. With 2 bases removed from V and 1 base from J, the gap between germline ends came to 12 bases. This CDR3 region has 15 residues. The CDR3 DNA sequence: TGTGCCAGCAGCTTATGGAGGGGTCAATCCTACGAGCAGTACTTC. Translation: CASSLWRGQSYEQYF.